This T cell receptor beta chain was recorded in a study of shared clonotypes between healthy human individuals. Concerning this clone itself: Its antigen is currently unknown.

There are 15 residues in the CDR3. The germline V gene has CDR1 SGHRS and CDR2 YFSETQ. J was trimmed by 4 bases and V by 1 base; bases with no gene match: 4. Naive CD45RA+ and memory CD45RA-negative subsets were split from CD4+ cells. It was roughly 210 ng DNA, 25,000 to 35,000 T cell genomes, that sorted-subset replicate PCRs used. The table came from immunoSEQ multiplex PCR; TCRdb's copy has only in-frame clones and leaves some out. The sample records 1.6 million or so clones, around 97% being singletons. Study-wide findings and caveats: Limitation of the genetic and exposure-history diversity represented came from the few donors.

Source material: naive CD4+ T cells sorted from blood. Subset here: CD45RA+ positively selected. This TCR came from a man in his thirties or forties in good health. The J gene is TRBJ2-1, the V gene TRBV5-1; 8 nucleotides match TRBD2. CDR3 loop: CASSLTSGQYNEQFF. Here the CDR3 DNA reads TGCGCCAGCAGCTTGACTAGCGGCCAGTACAATGAGCAGTTCTTC.